The T cell receptor (beta chain) described here comes from a study of cytomegalovirus exposure and HLA in healthy donors. TCRdb keeps only in-frame clones here, not all; method: immunoSEQ multiplex PCR. The sample carries 120,000 to 150,000 clones, about 90% recorded once. Unmatched junction bases numbered 9, after V lost 4 bases and J lost 6 bases. Germline assignment: CDR1 SGHKS and CDR2 YYEKEE (reference sequence). This CDR3 spans 16 amino acids. V is TRBV5-5 and J is TRBJ2-1, with 11 bases matching TRBD1. The receptor was isolated from a man in his late teens or twenties in good health and CMV-seronegative. The sample consisted of PBMCs. As DNA, the CDR3 is TGTGCCAGCAGCGCGTGGGGGACAGGGGGGCTCAATGAGCAGTTCTTC. Its translation is CASSAWGTGGLNEQFF.